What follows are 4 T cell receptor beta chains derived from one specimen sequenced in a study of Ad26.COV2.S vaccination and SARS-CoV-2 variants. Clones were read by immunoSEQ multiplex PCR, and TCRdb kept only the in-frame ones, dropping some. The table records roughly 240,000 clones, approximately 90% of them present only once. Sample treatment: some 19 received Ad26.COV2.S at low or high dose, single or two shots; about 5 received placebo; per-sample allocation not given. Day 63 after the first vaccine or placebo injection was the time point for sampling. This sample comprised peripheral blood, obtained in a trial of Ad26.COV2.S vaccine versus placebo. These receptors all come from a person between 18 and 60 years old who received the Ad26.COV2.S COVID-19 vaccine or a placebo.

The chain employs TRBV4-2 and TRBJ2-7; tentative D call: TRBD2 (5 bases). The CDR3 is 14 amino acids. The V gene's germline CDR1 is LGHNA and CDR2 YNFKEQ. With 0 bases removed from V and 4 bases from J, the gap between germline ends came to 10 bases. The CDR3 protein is CASSQERGRYEQYF. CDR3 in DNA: TGTGCCAGCAGCCAAGAACGGGGTAGGTACGAGCAGTACTTC.

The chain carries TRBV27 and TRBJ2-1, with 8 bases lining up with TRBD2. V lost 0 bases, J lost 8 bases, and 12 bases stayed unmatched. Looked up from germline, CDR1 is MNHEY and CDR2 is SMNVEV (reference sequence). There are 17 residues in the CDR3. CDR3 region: CASSLSGWAGGSDEQFF. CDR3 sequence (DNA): TGTGCCAGCAGTTTATCGGGTTGGGCGGGAGGTAGCGATGAGCAGTTCTTC.

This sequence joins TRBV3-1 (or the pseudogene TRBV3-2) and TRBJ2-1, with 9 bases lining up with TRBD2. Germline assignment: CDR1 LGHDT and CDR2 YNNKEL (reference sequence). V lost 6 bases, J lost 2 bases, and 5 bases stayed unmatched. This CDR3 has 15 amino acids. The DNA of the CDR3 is TGTGCCAGCAGTTTCCTAGCGGGAACCTACAATGAGCAGTTCTTC. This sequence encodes CASSFLAGTYNEQFF.

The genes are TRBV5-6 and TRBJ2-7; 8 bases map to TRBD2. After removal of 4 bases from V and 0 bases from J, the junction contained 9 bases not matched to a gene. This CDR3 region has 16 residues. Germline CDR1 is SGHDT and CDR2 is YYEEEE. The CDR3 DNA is TGTGCCAGCAGCCCTACAAGTAGCGGGGTCTCCTACGAGCAGTACTTC. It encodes CASSPTSSGVSYEQYF.